This T cell receptor beta chain was recorded in a study of blood T cell repertoires in COVID-19. Study-wide context: Sites across the United States, Italy and Spain contributed samples from acute and convalescent COVID-19. The analysed material was cDNA or gDNA that came from T cells, B-cell-depleted T cells, or PBMCs.

Germline assignment: CDR1 MGHDK and CDR2 SYGVNS. This CDR3 comprises 14 residues. The germline V and J ends were trimmed by 2 bases and 2 bases, with 9 bases remaining between them. The data were produced by immunoSEQ multiplex PCR, yet TCRdb's version contains in-frame clones alone and is incomplete. Among fewer than 300,000 clones listed, approximately 84% were seen once. Seattle's cohort entered during active infection and was followed longitudinally. This receptor was taken from a person between 65 and 79 years old with COVID-19, enrolled during active disease. The gene calls are TRBV25-1 and TRBJ1-2; D possibly corresponds to TRBD1 (5 bases). The material sequenced was peripheral blood. CDR3 sequence reads: CASSERGWNYGYTF. The CDR3 DNA follows: TGTGCCAGCAGTGAACGGGGGTGGAACTATGGCTACACCTTC.